These T cell receptor beta chains were read from a single sample in a study of cytomegalovirus exposure and HLA in healthy donors. Generated by immunoSEQ multiplex PCR, the TCRdb table keeps only in-frame clones and is missing some. The sample carries some 170,000 clones, approximately 87% recorded once. Sequenced input: PBMCs. The receptors come from a woman under 40 in good health and CMV-seronegative. Both conserved end residues are trimmed from each CDR3.

v_gene	CDR3aa
TRBV25-1	ASSRGDRGAMFEKLF
TRBV2	ASSEVSASGSTDTQY
TRBV6-1	ASATSDSTDTQY
TRBV9	ASSVAWGGNGYT
TRBV4-2	ASSQDRASGGQRDTQY
TRBV27	ASSLSGGLPDGYT
TRBV7-9	ASSTWRGGFVDTQY
TRBV23-1	ASSQSEIASTDTQY
TRBV6-6	ASSRRGDTEAF
TRBV7-7	ASSKTRVGTQY
TRBV6-1	ASSEVGGGSAYNEQF
TRBV5-6	ASSHSYEQY
TRBV27	ASSPTTGSGSPLH
TRBV10-2	ASSNQGGTEAF
TRBV4-1	ASSLGAQGAEAF
TRBV11-2	ASSPGDRLNEKLF
TRBV5-6	ASSDWDTPWEAKNIQY
TRBV5-4	ASSPTQGTTDTQY
TRBV7-9	ASSPESGYLNYGYT
TRBV7-8	ASSLGTGVEEKLF
TRBV27	ASSQGFAGANVLT
TRBV11-3	ASSLALAGVHNEQF
TRBV5-1	ASSPPGASYNEQF
TRBV4-2	ASSQDRAGGDPTDTQY
TRBV29-1	SVERYYRDRGLGYT
TRBV14	ASSRLGGDYGYT
TRBV21-1	ASSKKDRLYNSPLH
TRBV19	ASSTQLGQPNYGYT
TRBV5-1	ASSLAPLNEQF
TRBV6-5	ASYRMQGNNYGYT
TRBV2	ASSETSGGISRVTQY
TRBV30	AWSSTTVTLHEQY
TRBV27	ASSPRQGGSYEQY
TRBV4-3	ASSQVFFSGGREKLF
TRBV27	ASNWVGQEENQPQH
TRBV15	ATSRERLAGGPGQY
TRBV7-2	ASSPVGVGNQPQH